Listed below are T cell receptor beta chains from one sample, sequenced in a study of cytomegalovirus exposure and HLA in healthy donors. Clones were read by immunoSEQ multiplex PCR, and TCRdb kept only the in-frame ones, dropping some. Among roughly 140,000 clones listed, 73% were seen once. Sequenced sample: PBMCs. All receptors derive from a human donor in good health. Each CDR3 is given with its conserved first and last residue. Expanded clones are given a class, and other clones once, few, many or no size at all.

abundance,v_gene,CDR3aa
-,TRBV9,CASSPHTGELFF
-,TRBV12-5,CASGPPGQTNYGYTF
-,TRBV1,CTLRVSGNTIYF
-,TRBV11-2,CASSLGVQGYEQYF
-,TRBV10-2,CASSQRGETQYF
-,TRBV5-5,CASSDGFYYEQYF
-,TRBV7-9,CASTIPSGAPSGANVLTF
many,TRBV2,CASRVYRTVNSPLHF
few,TRBV6-6,CASSGDRDQNEKLFF
once,TRBV7-6,CASSLERNTEAFF
-,TRBV5-1,CASSYSGGPSTDTQYF
-,TRBV7-3,CASSFALGGYEQYF
-,TRBV29-1,CSVEVVRGAGNEQFF
-,TRBV7-3,CASSLVGGGLADTQYF
-,TRBV5-6,CASSGTGLAGGIAEQFF
-,TRBV19,CASSLTQSSYNEQFF
-,TRBV2,CASRRNYGYTF
-,TRBV18,CASSPTGEGTGELFF
-,TRBV11-3,CASSAQGLQETQYF
-,TRBV9,CASSVGAGTEAFF
-,TRBV11-2,CASSLEGRDINTGELFF
few,TRBV9,CASSAGQGINYGYTF
-,TRBV5-1,CASSSGGGTGELFF
-,TRBV4-1,CASSQVSGVSSYEQYF
-,TRBV6-1,CASSGRTGVGETQYF
once,TRBV4-2,CASSQDLRRGVHQPQHF
-,TRBV4-2,CASSQESARDYEQYF
-,TRBV5-1,CASSLGTGNEKLFF
-,TRBV25-1,CASSSHRGANEKLFF
-,TRBV4-1,CASSQGGQGWGTQYF
-,TRBV11-3,CASSRTPGSYEQYF
-,TRBV29-1,CSVVDTSAYEQYF
-,TRBV13,CASSLSTGTANEKLFF
-,TRBV11-2,CASSLDYTATNEKLFF
once,TRBV5-1,CASSSDHETQYF
-,TRBV5-6,CASSLAGRDEQFF
-,TRBV27,CASSLGTGANQPQHF
-,TRBV5-6,CASSLGELTQYF
-,TRBV7-3,CASSPRTSGSHEQYF
-,TRBV11-2,CASSLELGANVLTF
-,TRBV7-9,CASSLDRGETQYF